This T cell receptor beta chain was retrieved from a study of T cell clonality in common variable immunodeficiency. This clone was observed at least ten times. Its antigen remains unidentified. The missing CDR3 end, 3 residues past where the read stops, is filled in from the germline J gene. Whole-study findings and limits: Compared with healthy controls, CVID subjects showed increased TCRbeta clonality, mostly in about a third. Patient heterogeneity in the CVID cohort limited correlations between repertoire features and clinical complications. Fewer deletions and N-nucleotide insertions were reportedly seen in common variable immunodeficiency TCR beta sequences. CVID subjects shared fewer TCRbeta clones than healthy controls did.

This CDR3 region has 16 residues. Trimming shortened V by 7 bases and J by 1 base, and 19 bases separated the two germline ends. Profiling relied on immunoSEQ multiplex PCR, and the TCRdb table lists in-frame clones only, not all of them. This repertoire holds about 40,000 clones, and none appear only once. The sequenced material came from peripheral blood mononuclear cells. This rearrangement joins TRBV12-3 or TRBV12-4 to TRBJ1-1; D not resolved. The receptor was derived from a person between 18 and 70 years old in good health. CDR3 sequence reads: CASKPGKKSENTEAFF. CDR3 DNA (partial): TGTGCCAGCAAACCGGGGAAGAAGAGCGAGAACACTGAA.